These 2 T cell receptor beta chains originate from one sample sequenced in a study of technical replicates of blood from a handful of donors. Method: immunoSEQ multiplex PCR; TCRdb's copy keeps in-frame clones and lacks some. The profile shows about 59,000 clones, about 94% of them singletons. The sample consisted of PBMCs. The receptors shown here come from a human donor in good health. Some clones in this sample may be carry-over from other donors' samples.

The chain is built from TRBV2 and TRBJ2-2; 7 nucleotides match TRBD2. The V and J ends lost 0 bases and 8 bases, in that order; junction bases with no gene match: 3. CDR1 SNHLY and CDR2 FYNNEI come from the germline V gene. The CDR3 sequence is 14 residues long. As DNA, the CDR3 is TGTGCCAGCAGTGAAGCAGGAGCGGGAGGGGAGCTGTTTTTT. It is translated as CASSEAGAGGELFF.

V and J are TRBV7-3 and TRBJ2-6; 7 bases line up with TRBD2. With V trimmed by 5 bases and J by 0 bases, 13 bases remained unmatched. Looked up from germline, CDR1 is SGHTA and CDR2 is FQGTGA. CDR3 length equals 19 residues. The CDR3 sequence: CASSLGAVGGVSGANVLTF. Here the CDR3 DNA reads TGTGCCAGCAGCCTAGGGGCTGTGGGAGGGGTCTCTGGGGCCAACGTCCTGACTTTC.